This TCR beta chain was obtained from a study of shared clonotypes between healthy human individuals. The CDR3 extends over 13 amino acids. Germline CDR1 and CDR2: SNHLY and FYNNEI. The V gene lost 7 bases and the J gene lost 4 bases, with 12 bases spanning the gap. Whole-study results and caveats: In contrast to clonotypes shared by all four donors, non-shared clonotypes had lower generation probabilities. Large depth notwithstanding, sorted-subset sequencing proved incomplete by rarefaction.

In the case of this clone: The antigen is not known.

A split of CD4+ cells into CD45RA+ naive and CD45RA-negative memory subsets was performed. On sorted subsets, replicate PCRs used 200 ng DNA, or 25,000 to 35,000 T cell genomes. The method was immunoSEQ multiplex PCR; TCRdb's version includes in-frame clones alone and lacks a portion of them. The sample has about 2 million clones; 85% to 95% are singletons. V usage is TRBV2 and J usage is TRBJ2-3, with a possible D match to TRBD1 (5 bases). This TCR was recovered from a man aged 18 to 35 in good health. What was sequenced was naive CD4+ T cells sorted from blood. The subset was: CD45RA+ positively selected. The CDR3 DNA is TGTGCCAGCACCAGGGTTCTCGCAGATACGCAGTATTTT. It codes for CASTRVLADTQYF.